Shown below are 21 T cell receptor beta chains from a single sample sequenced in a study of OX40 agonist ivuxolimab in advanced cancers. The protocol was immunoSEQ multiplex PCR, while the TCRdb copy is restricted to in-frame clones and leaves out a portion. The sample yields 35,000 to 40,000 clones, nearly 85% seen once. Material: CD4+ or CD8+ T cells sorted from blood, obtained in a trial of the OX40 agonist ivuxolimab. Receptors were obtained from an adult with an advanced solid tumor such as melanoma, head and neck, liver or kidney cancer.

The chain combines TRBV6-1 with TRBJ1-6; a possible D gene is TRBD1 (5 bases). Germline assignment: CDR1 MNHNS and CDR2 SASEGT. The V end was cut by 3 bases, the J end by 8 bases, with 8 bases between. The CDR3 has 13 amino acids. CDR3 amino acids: CASSDGGYSPLHF. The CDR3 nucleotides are TGTGCCAGCAGTGACGGGGGATATTCACCCCTCCACTTT.

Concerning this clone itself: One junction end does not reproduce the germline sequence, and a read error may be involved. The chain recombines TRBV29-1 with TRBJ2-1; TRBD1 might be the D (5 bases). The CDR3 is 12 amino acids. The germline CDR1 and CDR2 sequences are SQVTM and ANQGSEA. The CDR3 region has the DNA TGCAGCGCTGAAGGGGACTACAATGAGCAGTTCTTC. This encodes CSAEGDYNEQFF.

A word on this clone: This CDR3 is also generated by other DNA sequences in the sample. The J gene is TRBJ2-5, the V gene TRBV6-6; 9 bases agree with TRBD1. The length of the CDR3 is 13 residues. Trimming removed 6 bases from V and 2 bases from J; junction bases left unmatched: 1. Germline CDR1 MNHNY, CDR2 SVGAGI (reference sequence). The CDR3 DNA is TGTGCCAGCAGGGGGACAGGGCAAGAGACCCAGTACTTC. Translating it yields CASRGTGQETQYF.

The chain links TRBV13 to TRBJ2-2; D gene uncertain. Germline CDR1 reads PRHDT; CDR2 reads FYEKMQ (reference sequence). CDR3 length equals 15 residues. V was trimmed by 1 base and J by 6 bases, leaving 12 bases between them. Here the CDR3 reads CASSLVSVDPGELFF. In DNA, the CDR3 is TGTGCCAGCAGCTTAGTATCGGTAGACCCCGGGGAGCTGTTTTTT.

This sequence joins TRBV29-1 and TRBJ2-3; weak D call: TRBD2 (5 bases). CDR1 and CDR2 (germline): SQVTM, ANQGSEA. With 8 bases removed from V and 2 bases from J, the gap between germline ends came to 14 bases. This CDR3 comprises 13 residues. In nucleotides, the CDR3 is TGCAGCCCAGTGAGGGCCGACACAGATACGCAGTATTTT. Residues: CSPVRADTDTQYF.

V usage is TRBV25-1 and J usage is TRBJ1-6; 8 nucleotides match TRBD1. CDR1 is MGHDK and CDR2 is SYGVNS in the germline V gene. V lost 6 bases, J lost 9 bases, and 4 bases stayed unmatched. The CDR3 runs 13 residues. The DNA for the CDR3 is TGTGCCAGCAGACAGGGGGATCCTTCACCCCTCCACTTT. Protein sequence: CASRQGDPSPLHF.

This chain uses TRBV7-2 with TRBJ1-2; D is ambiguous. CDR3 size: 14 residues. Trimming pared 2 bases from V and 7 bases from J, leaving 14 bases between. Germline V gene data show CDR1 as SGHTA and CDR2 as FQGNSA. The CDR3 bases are TGTGCCAGCAGCTTAAATCCGGCGAGGGTTGGCTACACCTTC. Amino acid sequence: CASSLNPARVGYTF.

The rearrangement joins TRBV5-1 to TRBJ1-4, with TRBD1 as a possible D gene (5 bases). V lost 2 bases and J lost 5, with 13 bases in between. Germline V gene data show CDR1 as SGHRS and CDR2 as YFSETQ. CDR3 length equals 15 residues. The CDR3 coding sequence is TGCGCCAGCAGCTTAGGTCCAGGGATCAATGAAAAACTGTTTTTT. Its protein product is CASSLGPGINEKLFF.

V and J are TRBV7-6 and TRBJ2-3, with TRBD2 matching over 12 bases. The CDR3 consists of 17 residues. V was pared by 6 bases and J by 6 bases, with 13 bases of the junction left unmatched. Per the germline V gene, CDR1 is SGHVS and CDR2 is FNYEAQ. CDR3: CASSFRRASGRADTQYF. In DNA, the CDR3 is TGTGCCAGCAGTTTTAGAAGGGCTAGCGGGAGGGCGGATACGCAGTATTTT.

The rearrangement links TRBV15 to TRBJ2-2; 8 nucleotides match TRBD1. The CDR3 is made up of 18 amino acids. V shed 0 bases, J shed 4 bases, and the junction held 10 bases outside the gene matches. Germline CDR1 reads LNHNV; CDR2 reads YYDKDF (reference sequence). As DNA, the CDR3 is TGTGCCACCAGCAGAGACAGGGGGCTTCGCCGTAGCACCGGGGAGCTGTTTTTT. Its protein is CATSRDRGLRRSTGELFF.

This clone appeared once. This chain's CDR3 is CASSYGGGSNQPQHF. The CDR3 region has the DNA TGTGCCAGCAGTTACGGGGGGGGTAGCAATCAGCCCCAGCATTTT. The chain recombines TRBV5-8 with TRBJ1-5, with TRBD1 as a possible D gene (5 bases). Deletions cut 5 bases from V and 0 bases from J, with 12 bases between. The CDR3 consists of 15 residues. Germline CDR1 reads SGHTS; CDR2 reads YDEGEE.

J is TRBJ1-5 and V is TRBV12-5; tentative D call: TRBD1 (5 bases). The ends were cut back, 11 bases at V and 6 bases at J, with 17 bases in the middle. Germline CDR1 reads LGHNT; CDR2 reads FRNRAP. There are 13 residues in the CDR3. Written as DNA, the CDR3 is TGTGCTCGTAGGCCGGGGGGGGGTCAGCCCCAGCATTTT. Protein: CARRPGGGQPQHF.

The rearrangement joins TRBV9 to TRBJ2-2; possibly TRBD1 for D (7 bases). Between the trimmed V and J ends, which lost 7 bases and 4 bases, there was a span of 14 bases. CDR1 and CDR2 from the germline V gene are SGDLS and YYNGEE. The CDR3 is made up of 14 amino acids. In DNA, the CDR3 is TGTGCCAGCCAGGCGGGACAGAGCACCGGGGAGCTGTTTTTT. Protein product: CASQAGQSTGELFF.

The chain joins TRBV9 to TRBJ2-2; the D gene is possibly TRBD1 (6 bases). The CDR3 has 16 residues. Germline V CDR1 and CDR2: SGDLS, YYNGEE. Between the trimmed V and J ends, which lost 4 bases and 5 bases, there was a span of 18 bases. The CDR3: CASSSTGKGLTGELFF. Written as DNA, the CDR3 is TGTGCCAGCAGCTCCACAGGGAAAGGGCTAACCGGGGAGCTGTTTTTT.

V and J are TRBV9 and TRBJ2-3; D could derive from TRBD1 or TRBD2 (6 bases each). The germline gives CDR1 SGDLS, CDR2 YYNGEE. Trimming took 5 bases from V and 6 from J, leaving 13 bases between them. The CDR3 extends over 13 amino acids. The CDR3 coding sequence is TGTGCCAGCAGACCCTGGGGGGCGGATACGCAGTATTTT. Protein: CASRPWGADTQYF.

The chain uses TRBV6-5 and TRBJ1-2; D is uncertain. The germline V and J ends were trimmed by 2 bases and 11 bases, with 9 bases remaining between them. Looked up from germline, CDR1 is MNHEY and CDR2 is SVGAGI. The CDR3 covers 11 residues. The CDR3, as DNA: TGTGCCAGCAGTTACCGGGCGGATTACACCTTC. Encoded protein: CASSYRADYTF.

CDR3: CASRKSGTRAEAFF. The DNA of the CDR3 is TGTGCCAGCAGAAAATCCGGGACTCGGGCTGAAGCTTTCTTT. This rearrangement joins TRBV25-1 to TRBJ1-1, with a weak D call TRBD1 (5 bases). There are 14 residues in the CDR3. Looked up from germline, CDR1 is MGHDK and CDR2 is SYGVNS. The V and J ends lost 6 bases and 6 bases respectively, with 17 bases between them.

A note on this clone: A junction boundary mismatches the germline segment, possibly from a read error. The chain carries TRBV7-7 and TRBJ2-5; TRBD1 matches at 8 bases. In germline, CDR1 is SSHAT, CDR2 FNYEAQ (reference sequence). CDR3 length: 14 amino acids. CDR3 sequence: CASSVGQDQETQYF. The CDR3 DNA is TGTGCTAGCAGCGTGGGACAGGATCAAGAGACCCAGTACTTC.

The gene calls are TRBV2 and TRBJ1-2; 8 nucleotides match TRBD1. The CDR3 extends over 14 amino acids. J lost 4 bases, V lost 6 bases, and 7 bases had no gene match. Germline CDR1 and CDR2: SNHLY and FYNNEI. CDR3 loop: CASRTGEGPYGYTF. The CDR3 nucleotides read TGTGCCAGCAGGACAGGGGAGGGACCCTATGGCTACACCTTC.

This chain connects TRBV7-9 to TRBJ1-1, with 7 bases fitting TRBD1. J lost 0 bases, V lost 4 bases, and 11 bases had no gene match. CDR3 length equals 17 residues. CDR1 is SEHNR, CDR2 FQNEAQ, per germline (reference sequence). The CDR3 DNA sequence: TGTGCCAGCAGCTCCGATAGGAGGGGGCACCTGAACACTGAAGCTTTCTTT. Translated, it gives CASSSDRRGHLNTEAFF. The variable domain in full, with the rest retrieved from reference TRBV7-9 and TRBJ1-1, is DTGVSQNPRHKITKRGQNVTFRCDPISEHNRLYWYRQTLGQGPEFLTYFQNEAQLEKSRLLSDRFSAERPKGSFSTLEIQRTEQGDSAMYLCASSSDRRGHLNTEAFFGQGTRLTVV.

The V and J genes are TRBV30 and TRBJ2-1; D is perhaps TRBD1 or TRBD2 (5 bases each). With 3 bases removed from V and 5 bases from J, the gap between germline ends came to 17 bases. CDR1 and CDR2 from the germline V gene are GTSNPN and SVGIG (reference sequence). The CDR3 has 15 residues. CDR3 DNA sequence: TGTGCCTGGAGCCACCAGGGAGTTGAACACAATGAGCAGTTCTTC. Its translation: CAWSHQGVEHNEQFF.